Listed here are 15 T cell receptor beta chains from one sample, sequenced in a study of blood T cell repertoires in COVID-19. Here immunoSEQ multiplex PCR was the method, and the copy in TCRdb shows in-frame clones only, minus some. This table holds about 250,000 clones, about 90% found once. What was sequenced was peripheral blood. The receptors shown here come from a young man with COVID-19, enrolled during active disease.

This chain uses TRBV2 with TRBJ2-1; a weak D match, TRBD1 (6 bases). The CDR3 runs to 13 residues. The germline CDR1 and CDR2 sequences are SNHLY and FYNNEI. V gave up 3 bases and J gave up 7 bases, with 10 bases separating them. DNA for the CDR3: TGTGCCAGCAGTGACCACAGGGAAAATGAGCAGTTCTTC. It encodes CASSDHRENEQFF.

The V and J genes are TRBV10-3 and TRBJ2-7; weak D call: TRBD2 (7 bases). Trimming took off 8 bases at V and 1 base at J, with 12 bases between the two ends. This CDR3 is 13 amino acids long. From germline, CDR1 is ENHRY and CDR2 SYGVKD. The CDR3 DNA sequence: TGTGCCATCTGGGAGGGGGGATCCTACGAGCAGTACTTC. It yields the protein CAIWEGGSYEQYF.

The chain has TRBV3-1 (or the pseudogene TRBV3-2) and TRBJ2-4; D is perhaps TRBD2 (6 bases). Germline CDR1 is LGHDT and CDR2 is YNNKEL (reference sequence). V lost 7 bases to trimming and J lost 0 bases, with 13 bases between them. This CDR3 region has 15 residues. The CDR3 bases are TGTGCCAGCACCCCTTTCGGGGGAGCCAAAAACATTCAGTACTTC. Protein sequence: CASTPFGGAKNIQYF.

This chain connects TRBV18 to TRBJ2-1; D might be TRBD2 (5 bases). Per germline, CDR1 KGHSH and CDR2 LQKENI. The CDR3 extends over 12 amino acids. V was trimmed by 3 bases and J by 8 bases, leaving 8 bases between them. The CDR3 spells CASSPRVDEQFF. Written as DNA, the CDR3 is TGTGCCAGCTCACCGAGGGTCGATGAGCAGTTCTTC. The complete variable domain, with remaining parts taken from reference TRBV18 and TRBJ2-1, reads NAGVMQNPRHLVRRRGQEARLRCSPMKGHSHVYWYRQLPEEGLKFMVYLQKENIIDESGMPKERFSAEFPKEGPSILRIQQVVRGDSAAYFCASSPRVDEQFFGPGTRLTVL.

DNA of the CDR3: TGTGCCAGCAGTGACACAGGGGGCTCTTATGGCTACACCTTC. Its protein is CASSDTGGSYGYTF. The chain joins TRBV6-1 to TRBJ1-2; 9 bases match TRBD1. The germline V gene has CDR1 MNHNS and CDR2 SASEGT. J gave up 5 bases and V 3 bases, and 4 bases lay outside the gene matches. The CDR3 spans 14 residues.

The chain employs TRBV19 and TRBJ2-1; D uncertain. The germline V gene encodes CDR1 LNHDA and CDR2 SQIVND (reference sequence). V was cut by 4 bases and J by 7 bases, with 14 bases left in between. This CDR3 comprises 14 residues. CDR3 loop: CASSNLRALNEQFF. The CDR3 nucleotides read TGTGCCAGTAGTAATCTTCGAGCGTTGAATGAGCAGTTCTTC.

The chain links TRBV4-1 to TRBJ2-3, with 7 bases lining up with TRBD2. Germline V CDR1 and CDR2: MGHRA, YSYEKL. This CDR3 is 15 amino acids long. Germline trimming cut 1 base from V and 5 bases from J; bases unmatched to any gene: 6. CDR3 nucleotides: TGCGCCAGCAGCCAAGGGACTAGATTTGGAGATACGCAGTATTTT. Its translation: CASSQGTRFGDTQYF.

This clone was observed a single time. The chain links TRBV7-6 to TRBJ2-2, with 7 bases that match TRBD1. The V gene's germline CDR1 is SGHVS and CDR2 FNYEAQ. CDR3 length: 19 amino acids. V shed 2 bases, J shed 0 bases, and the junction held 12 bases outside the gene matches. The CDR3 nucleotides read TGTGCCAGCAGCTTATCAAGGGGGCCCGGGCTCGCGAACACCGGGGAGCTGTTTTTT. Amino acids: CASSLSRGPGLANTGELFF.

Comment on this clone: This same CDR3 is encoded by further DNA sequences in the sample. The chain recombines TRBV11-2 with TRBJ1-5; D perhaps matches TRBD1 (6 bases). V was trimmed by 3 bases and J by 4 bases, leaving 10 bases between them. Germline V lookup: CDR1 SGHAT, CDR2 FQNNGV. The CDR3 is 14 residues long. This CDR3 reads CASSLGAGNQPQHF. Here the CDR3 DNA reads TGTGCCAGCAGCTTGGGGGCCGGGAATCAGCCCCAGCATTTT.

This clone has just a few counts. The rearrangement links TRBV27 to TRBJ2-1, with no clear D. The ends were cut back, 0 bases at V and 2 bases at J, with 11 bases in the middle. The CDR3 length is 16 residues. Germline-derived CDR1 and CDR2 are MNHEY and SMNVEV (reference sequence). CDR3 bases: TGTGCCAGCAGTTTATCACAGCAAGTTCCCTACAATGAGCAGTTCTTC. Translated, it gives CASSLSQQVPYNEQFF.

This clone was seen more than once but under ten times. The chain combines TRBV10-1 with TRBJ2-7; 7 bases are a match to TRBD1. The CDR3 contains 16 residues. V lost 6 bases to trimming and J lost 4 bases; unmatched junction nucleotides: 15. Germline-derived CDR1 and CDR2 are WNHNN and SYGVQD (reference sequence). Here the CDR3 reads CASRKKGDRGKYEQYF. CDR3 in DNA: TGCGCCAGCAGGAAAAAGGGGGACAGAGGAAAATACGAGCAGTACTTC.

The rearrangement links TRBV27 to TRBJ2-7; D is possibly TRBD1 (7 bases). V lost 2 bases to trimming and J lost 1 base, with 12 bases between them. The CDR3 covers 15 residues. Looked up from germline, CDR1 is MNHEY and CDR2 is SMNVEV (reference sequence). The CDR3 nucleotides read TGTGCCAGCAGTTTAGTTGCAGGGGGGTCCTACGAGCAGTACTTC. It is translated as CASSLVAGGSYEQYF.

This clone was found once. This chain uses TRBV5-1 with TRBJ2-1; 7 nucleotides align to TRBD2. Looked up from germline, CDR1 is SGHRS and CDR2 is YFSETQ. V shed 0 bases, J shed 3 bases, and the junction held 9 bases outside the gene matches. The CDR3 totals 17 residues. The CDR3 sequence is CASSLAIGGTYYNEQFF. In DNA form, the CDR3 reads TGCGCCAGCAGCTTGGCCATCGGGGGGACGTACTACAATGAGCAGTTCTTC.

V usage is TRBV13 and J usage is TRBJ1-3, with TRBD1 as a possible D gene (5 bases). V lost 6 bases and J 0 bases, leaving 12 bases between the germline ends. The CDR3 extends over 15 amino acids. CDR1 and CDR2 (germline): PRHDT, FYEKMQ (reference sequence). The CDR3 loop reads CASSLTGFSGNTIYF. The CDR3 nucleotides read TGTGCCAGCAGTCTTACAGGTTTCTCTGGAAACACCATATATTTT. The variable domain in full, completed from reference TRBV13 and TRBJ1-3, reads AAGVIQSPRHLIKEKRETATLKCYPIPRHDTVYWYQQGPGQDPQFLISFYEKMQSDKGSIPDRFSAQQFSDYHSELNMSSLELGDSALYFCASSLTGFSGNTIYFGEGSWLTVV.

The chain couples TRBV12-3 or TRBV12-4 to TRBJ1-2; D not certain. This CDR3 has 12 amino acids. Trimming pared 3 bases from V and 5 bases from J, leaving 7 bases between. The CDR3 is CASSFSVYGYTF. The CDR3 region has the DNA TGTGCCAGCAGTTTTTCGGTATATGGCTACACCTTC.